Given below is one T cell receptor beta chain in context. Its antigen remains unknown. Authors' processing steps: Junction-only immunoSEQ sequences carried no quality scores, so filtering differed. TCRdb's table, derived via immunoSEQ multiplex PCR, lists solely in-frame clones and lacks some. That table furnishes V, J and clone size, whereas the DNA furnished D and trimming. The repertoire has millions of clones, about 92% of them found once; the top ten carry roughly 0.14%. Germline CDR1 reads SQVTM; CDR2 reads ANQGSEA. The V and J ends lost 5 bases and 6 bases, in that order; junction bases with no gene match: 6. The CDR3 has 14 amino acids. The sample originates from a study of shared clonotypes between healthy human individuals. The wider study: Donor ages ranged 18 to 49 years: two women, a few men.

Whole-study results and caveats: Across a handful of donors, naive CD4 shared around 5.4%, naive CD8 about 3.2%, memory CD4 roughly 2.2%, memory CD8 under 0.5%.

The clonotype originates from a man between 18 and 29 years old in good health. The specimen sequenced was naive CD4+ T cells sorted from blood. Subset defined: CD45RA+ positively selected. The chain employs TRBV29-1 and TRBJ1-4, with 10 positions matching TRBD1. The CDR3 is CSVRGGTGDEKLFF. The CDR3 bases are TGCAGCGTTCGAGGGGGGACAGGGGATGAAAAACTGTTTTTT.